This T cell receptor (beta chain) was found in a study of blood T cell repertoires in COVID-19. Study overall: Sites across the United States, Italy and Spain contributed samples from acute and convalescent COVID-19. T cells, B-cell-depleted T cells, or PBMCs supplied cDNA or gDNA.

The V gene's germline CDR1 is SGDLS and CDR2 YYNGEE. The CDR3 has 13 residues. V was clipped by 0 bases and J by 5 bases, with 8 bases between them. How the authors handled the data: Amplification from reference gene primers served as the basis for estimated nucleated cell counts. TCRdb keeps only in-frame clones here, not all; method: immunoSEQ multiplex PCR. D and trimming were read from the DNA, whereas the V and J calls and clone size are those reported in that table. The sample includes around 200,000 clones, approximately 84% of them seen just once. Sample: peripheral blood. The chain combines TRBV9 with TRBJ1-1; maybe TRBD1 (6 bases). The receptor was isolated from an elderly woman with acute or convalescent COVID-19. The CDR3 nucleotides are TGTGCCAGCAGCGTAGCCAGGGGAACTGAAGCTTTCTTT. Translated, it gives CASSVARGTEAFF.